One and the same sample provided the 21 T cell receptor beta chains below, sequenced in a study of T-cell reconstitution after alpha-beta-depleted transplantation in children (dated by TCRdb to about 2016). Libraries were constructed by PCR. TCRdb lists the instrument as Illumina HiSeq 2500. TCR library preparation used molecular barcoding, with unique molecular identifiers applied to normalize quantification of the TCRbeta repertoire. TCRdb reprocessing: public reads trimmed at Q25 with fastp, clones called with MiXCR, in-frame beta chains kept. Here each entry gathers all rows of one CDR3 protein and keeps the most common genes and DNA. The sample table shows under 140,000 distinct CDR3 sequences, and about a tenth are seen once. About 8.8% of the sample rests with the top ten. Sequenced material: PBMCs from the stem cell graft donor, taken from the stem cell graft. These receptor sequences come from a human donor who donated a stem cell graft to a child with acute lymphoblastic leukemia.

This clonotype has a count of ten or more. The chain combines TRBV30 with TRBJ1-1; D is possibly TRBD1 (6 bases). Germline-derived CDR1 and CDR2 are GTSNPN and SVGIG (reference sequence). There are 14 residues in the CDR3. V was trimmed by 3 bases and J by 5 bases, leaving 16 bases between them. The DNA of the CDR3 is TGTGCCTGGAGACCTAACAGGGTAGATACTGAAGCTTTCTTT. It encodes CAWRPNRVDTEAFF.

This clonotype appeared many times. DNA of the CDR3: TGCAGTGCTAGACATCAAGGACGAGCTGGGTCCTACGAGCAGTACTTC. Its translation is CSARHQGRAGSYEQYF. The chain has TRBV20-1 and TRBJ2-7; D uncertain. Trimming shortened V by 2 bases and J by 1 base, and 18 bases separated the two germline ends. The germline gives CDR1 DFQATT, CDR2 SNEGSKA (reference sequence). CDR3 length: 16 residues.

This clonotype came up many times. This chain links TRBV12-3 or TRBV12-4 with TRBJ2-7; tentative D call: TRBD2 (6 bases). The CDR3 has 12 residues. V lost 7 bases to trimming and J lost 7 bases, with 14 bases between them. CDR3 region: CASTLLAREQYF. The CDR3 coding sequence is TGTGCCAGCACCTTACTAGCCCGGGAGCAGTACTTC.

This clonotype was found a few times. A much bigger clone sits one base away, suggesting this may be a read error. The rearrangement uses TRBV28 and TRBJ2-4; tentative D call: TRBD1 (6 bases). This CDR3 is 14 amino acids long. CDR1 MDHEN and CDR2 SYDVKM come from the germline V gene. CDR3 sequence reads: CASSLPHRENSQYF. The CDR3 nucleotides are TGTGCCAGCAGTTTGCCGCACAGGGAAAACAGTCAGTACTTC.

This clonotype was seen only a few times. The chain joins TRBV6-5 to TRBJ2-7, with D tentatively TRBD1 or TRBD2 (5 bases each). The CDR3 has 13 residues. CDR1 is MNHEY and CDR2 is SVGAGI in the germline V gene. V gave up 3 bases and J gave up 2 bases, with 8 bases separating them. CDR3 protein: CASSYSGPYEQYF. The DNA of the CDR3 is TGTGCCAGCAGTTATTCGGGGCCCTACGAGCAGTACTTC.

This clonotype appeared many times. The rearrangement uses TRBV4-1 and TRBJ2-3; 9 bases are shared with TRBD2. The V gene end was trimmed by 2 bases and the J gene end by 4 bases; junction bases not matched to a gene: 7. The CDR3 length is 16 residues. Germline V gives CDR1 MGHRA, CDR2 YSYEKL. CDR3 in DNA: TGCGCCAGCAGCCAAAGTCTAGCGGGACAGCCAGATACGCAGTATTTT. Amino acids: CASSQSLAGQPDTQYF.

This clonotype was recorded many times. This chain uses TRBV5-5 with TRBJ2-2, with D unclear. This CDR3 has 13 residues. Germline CDR1 reads SGHKS; CDR2 reads YYEKEE (reference sequence). V was pared by 4 bases and J by 6 bases, with 10 bases between. For the CDR3, the DNA is TGTGCCAGCAGCGCGGTCGGCGCCGGGGAGCTGTTTTTT. Residues: CASSAVGAGELFF.

Many counts were recorded for this clonotype. This sequence joins TRBV5-1 and TRBJ1-5; a possible D gene is TRBD1 (6 bases). V was shortened by 0 bases and J by 3 bases, with 10 bases between the two germline ends. Per germline, CDR1 SGHRS and CDR2 YFSETQ. The CDR3 is made up of 15 amino acids. CDR3 protein: CASSLAGAINQPQHF. DNA of the CDR3: TGCGCCAGCAGCTTGGCAGGGGCCATCAATCAGCCCCAGCATTTT.

Many counts were recorded for this clonotype. The chain uses TRBV29-1 and TRBJ2-3, with 9 bases that match TRBD1. The junction had 8 bases not matched to a gene; V was cut back by 0 bases and J by 1 base. CDR1 and CDR2 from the germline V gene are SQVTM and ANQGSEA. CDR3 size: 17 residues. The CDR3 sequence is CSVEDPWRQGGTDTQYF. In DNA form, the CDR3 reads TGCAGCGTTGAAGATCCGTGGAGACAGGGGGGCACAGATACGCAGTATTTT.

CDR3 bases: TGTGCCAGCAAACCGGGGGCCTACGAGCAGTACTTC. It codes for CASKPGAYEQYF. V usage is TRBV6-6 and J usage is TRBJ2-7, with D perhaps matching TRBD2 (6 bases). V lost 7 bases to trimming and J lost 2 bases, with 9 bases between them. Germline values: CDR1 MNHNY, CDR2 SVGAGI (reference sequence). This CDR3 region has 12 residues.

The table lists this clonotype with many counts. The rearrangement links TRBV20-1 to TRBJ2-7, with 9 bases that match TRBD2. Germline CDR1 DFQATT, CDR2 SNEGSKA (reference sequence). The CDR3 is 14 residues long. J gave up 1 base and V 3 bases, and 4 bases lay outside the gene matches. In DNA, the CDR3 is TGCAGTGCTAGCCCTAGCGGGACGTCCTACGAGCAGTACTTC. Translating gives CSASPSGTSYEQYF.

This chain joins TRBV4-1 and TRBJ2-3; D gene unclear. The CDR3 runs to 14 residues. The V end lost 3 bases, the J end lost 1 base, and 8 bases lay between the germline ends. Per germline, CDR1 MGHRA and CDR2 YSYEKL. The CDR3 region has the DNA TGCGCCAGCAGCCAGAACGGCCGCACAGATACGCAGTATTTT. It codes for CASSQNGRTDTQYF.

This chain connects TRBV20-1 to TRBJ2-1, with TRBD2 matching over 13 bases. The CDR3 runs 15 residues. Trimming at V came to 3 bases and at J to 9 bases, leaving 8 bases not matched to a gene. CDR1 and CDR2 from the germline V gene are DFQATT and SNEGSKA (reference sequence). The CDR3, as DNA: TGCAGTGCTAGTCTTTGGACTAGCGGGGGAGGTGAGCAGTTCTTC. It encodes CSASLWTSGGGEQFF.

The sample holds many counts of this clonotype. V is TRBV30 and J is TRBJ1-4; no definite D call. The CDR3 runs 15 residues. Germline V gene lookup returns CDR1 GTSNPN and CDR2 SVGIG (reference sequence). Trimming removed 4 bases from V and 0 bases from J, with 12 bases in between. CDR3 protein: CAWIGQSATNEKLFF. The CDR3 DNA sequence: TGTGCCTGGATCGGCCAGTCTGCAACTAATGAAAAACTGTTTTTT.

This clonotype has at least ten counts. The V gene is TRBV7-2, the J gene TRBJ2-7; D possibly corresponds to TRBD1 (5 bases). CDR3 length: 13 amino acids. V shed 5 bases and J shed 3 bases, with 11 bases lying between them. From germline, CDR1 is SGHTA and CDR2 FQGNSA. The CDR3 DNA reads TGTGCCAGCAGCCCAGGGCCTGGCTACGAGCAGTACTTC. It is translated as CASSPGPGYEQYF.

This clonotype was picked up many times. The chain links TRBV15 to TRBJ2-7; D may be TRBD1 (5 bases). Looked up from germline, CDR1 is LNHNV and CDR2 is YYDKDF (reference sequence). V shed 3 bases and J shed 3 bases, with 15 bases lying between them. The CDR3 totals 15 residues. CDR3 in DNA: TGTGCCACCAGCAGGGCTGTCAGGGCGAACTACGAGCAGTACTTC. It yields the protein CATSRAVRANYEQYF.

This clonotype occurred many times. This chain links TRBV7-2 with TRBJ1-5, with TRBD1 identical over 7 bases. Per germline, CDR1 SGHTA and CDR2 FQGNSA. CDR3 length: 16 amino acids. V was pared by 2 bases and J by 5 bases, with 9 bases of the junction left unmatched. In DNA form, the CDR3 reads TGTGCCAGCAGCTTACGACAGGGAGGACAATATCAGCCCCAGCATTTT. Its protein product is CASSLRQGGQYQPQHF.

This clonotype was seen ten or more times. This chain uses TRBV29-1 with TRBJ1-2; a weak D match, TRBD1 (5 bases). The CDR3 length is 14 residues. The V gene lost 7 bases and the J gene lost 7 bases, with 22 bases spanning the gap. The germline V gene encodes CDR1 SQVTM and CDR2 ANQGSEA. As DNA, the CDR3 is TGCAGCGCCCCAATGGCGGAGGGGTCGTTTGGCTACACCTTC. It codes for CSAPMAEGSFGYTF.

In this sample, this clonotype turned up many times. V usage is TRBV15 and J usage is TRBJ2-1; D gene unclear. The V and J ends lost 0 bases and 6 bases respectively, with 12 bases between them. Germline loops: CDR1 LNHNV, CDR2 YYDKDF (reference sequence). The CDR3 runs to 15 residues. The CDR3 is CATSRDGAGRNEQFF. In nucleotides, the CDR3 is TGTGCCACCAGCAGAGATGGAGCAGGACGCAATGAGCAGTTCTTC.

This clonotype showed up many times. In DNA, the CDR3 is TGTGCCAGCAGCTTATCGACGGACTTGATAGATACGCAGTATTTT. Amino acids: CASSLSTDLIDTQYF. This chain joins TRBV7-9 and TRBJ2-3; D may be TRBD2 (5 bases). Trimming cost V 2 bases and J 5 bases, with 14 bases left between them. This CDR3 contains 15 residues. The germline V gene has CDR1 SEHNR and CDR2 FQNEAQ (reference sequence).

There are many counts of this clonotype. The rearrangement uses TRBV12-3 or TRBV12-4 and TRBJ2-2, with 9 bases lining up with TRBD2. V lost 11 bases and J lost 7; bases outside the gene matches: 11. The CDR3 length is 14 residues. CDR3 protein: CALKKREASGELFF. The CDR3 nucleotides are TGTGCCCTCAAGAAGCGGGAGGCGAGCGGGGAGCTGTTTTTT.